This TCR beta chain is drawn from a study of T cell responses to AZD1222 COVID-19 vaccine. TCRdb's table, derived via immunoSEQ multiplex PCR, lists solely in-frame clones and lacks some. The sample comprises fewer than 90,000 clones, 85% to 95% of which are singletons, and 9.5% to 13% rests with the top ten. V lost 8 bases and J 1 base, leaving 7 bases between the germline ends. This CDR3 comprises 12 residues. Germline assignment: CDR1 ENHRY and CDR2 SYGVKD. This clone was seen once. Its antigen is as yet unknown. Study conclusions and caveats: Spike-spanning, vaccine-associated CD4 TCRs were dominant at 160-218 and 743-854. Close to half of all spike-specific TCRs reportedly target regions of the variants that are unmutated. Baseline antibody screening turned up just a handful of seropositive AZD1222 recipients.

The material sequenced was peripheral blood, taken 28 days after the second AZD1222 dose. The J gene is TRBJ2-3, the V gene TRBV10-3, with D maybe TRBD1 (6 bases). The clonotype originates from an adult who received the AZD1222 COVID-19 vaccine. The CDR3 bases are TGTGCCATCTCAGGGGGCACAGATACGCAGTATTTT. Translating gives CAISGGTDTQYF.